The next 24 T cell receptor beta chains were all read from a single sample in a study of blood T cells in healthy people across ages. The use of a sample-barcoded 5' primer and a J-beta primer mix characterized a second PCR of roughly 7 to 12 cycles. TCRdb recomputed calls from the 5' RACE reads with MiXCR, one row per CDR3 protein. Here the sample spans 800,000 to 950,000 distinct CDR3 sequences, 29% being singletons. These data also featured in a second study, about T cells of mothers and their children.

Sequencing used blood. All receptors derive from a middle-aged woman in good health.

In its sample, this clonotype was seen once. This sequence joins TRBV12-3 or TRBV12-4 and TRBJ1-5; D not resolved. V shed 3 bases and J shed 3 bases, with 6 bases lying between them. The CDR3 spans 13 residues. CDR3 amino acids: CASSFLVNQPQHF. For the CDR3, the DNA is TGTGCCAGCAGTTTCCTCGTCAATCAGCCCCAGCATTTT.

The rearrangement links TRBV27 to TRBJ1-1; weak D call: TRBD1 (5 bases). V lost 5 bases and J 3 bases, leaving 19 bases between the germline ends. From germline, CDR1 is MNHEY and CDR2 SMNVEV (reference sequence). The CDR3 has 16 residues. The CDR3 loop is CASSRRFGAADTEAFF. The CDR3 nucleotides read TGTGCCAGCAGTCGTCGTTTCGGGGCTGCGGACACTGAAGCTTTCTTT.

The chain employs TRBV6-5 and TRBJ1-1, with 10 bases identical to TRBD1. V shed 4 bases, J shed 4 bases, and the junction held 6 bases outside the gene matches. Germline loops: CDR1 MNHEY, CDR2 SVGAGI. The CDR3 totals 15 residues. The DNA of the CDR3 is TGTGCCAGCAGTTTTGACAGGGGGCGCGGCACTGAAGCTTTCTTT. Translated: CASSFDRGRGTEAFF.

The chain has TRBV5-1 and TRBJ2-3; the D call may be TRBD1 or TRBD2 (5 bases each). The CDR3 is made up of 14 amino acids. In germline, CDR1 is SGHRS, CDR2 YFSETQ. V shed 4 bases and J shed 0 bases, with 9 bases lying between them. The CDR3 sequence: CASSRDVSTDTQYF. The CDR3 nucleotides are TGCGCCAGCAGCCGGGACGTCAGCACAGATACGCAGTATTTT.

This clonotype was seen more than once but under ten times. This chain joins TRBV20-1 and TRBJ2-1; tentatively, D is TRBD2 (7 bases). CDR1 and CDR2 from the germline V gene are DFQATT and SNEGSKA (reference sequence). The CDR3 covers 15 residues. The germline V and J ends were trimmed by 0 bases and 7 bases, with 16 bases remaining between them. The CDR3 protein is CSARDLEKGGNEQFF. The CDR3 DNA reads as TGCAGTGCTAGAGATCTGGAGAAGGGGGGGAATGAGCAGTTCTTC.

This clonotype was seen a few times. The CDR3 loop reads CASSPNMGLRQGGHEQYF. The CDR3 region has the DNA TGTGCCAGCAGTCCTAATATGGGCCTCCGACAGGGTGGCCACGAGCAGTACTTC. The V gene is TRBV12-3 or TRBV12-4, the J gene TRBJ2-7; 7 nucleotides align to TRBD1. The junction had 21 bases not matched to a gene; V was cut back by 5 bases and J by 5 bases. The CDR3 is made up of 18 amino acids.

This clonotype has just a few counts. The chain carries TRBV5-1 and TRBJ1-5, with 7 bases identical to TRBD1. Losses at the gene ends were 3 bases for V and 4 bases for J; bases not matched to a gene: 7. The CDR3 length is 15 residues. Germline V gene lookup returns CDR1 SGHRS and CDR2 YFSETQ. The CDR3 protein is CASSSEPGGNQPQHF. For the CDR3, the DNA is TGCGCCAGCAGCTCCGAACCAGGGGGAAATCAGCCCCAGCATTTT.

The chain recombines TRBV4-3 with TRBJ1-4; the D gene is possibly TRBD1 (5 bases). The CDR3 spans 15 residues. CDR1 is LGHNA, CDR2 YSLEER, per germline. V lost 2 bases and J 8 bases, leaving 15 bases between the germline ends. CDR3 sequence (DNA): TGCGCCAGCAGCCAATGGTTTGGGGGGGGAGAAAAACTGTTTTTT. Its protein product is CASSQWFGGGEKLFF.

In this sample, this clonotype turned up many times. CDR3 amino acids: CAAGSWETQYF. CDR3 DNA sequence: TGTGCCGCCGGATCTTGGGAGACCCAGTACTTC. V gene TRBV2 combines with J gene TRBJ2-5; D not certain. The CDR3 has 11 amino acids. The V end was cut by 11 bases, the J end by 5 bases, with 12 bases between. Germline V gene lookup returns CDR1 SNHLY and CDR2 FYNNEI. Together with reference TRBV2 and TRBJ2-5, the CDR3 gives the full variable domain: EPEVTQTPSHQVTQMGQEVILRCVPISNHLYFYWYRQILGQKVEFLVSFYNNEISEKSEIFDDQFSVERPDGSNFTLKIRSTKLEDSAMYFCAAGSWETQYFGPGTRLLVL.

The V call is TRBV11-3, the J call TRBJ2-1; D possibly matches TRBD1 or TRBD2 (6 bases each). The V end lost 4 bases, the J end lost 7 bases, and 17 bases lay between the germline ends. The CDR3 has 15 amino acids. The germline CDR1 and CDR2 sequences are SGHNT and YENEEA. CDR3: CASSSRGGPFNEQFF. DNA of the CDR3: TGTGCCAGCAGCTCCCGAGGGGGGCCTTTTAATGAGCAGTTCTTC.

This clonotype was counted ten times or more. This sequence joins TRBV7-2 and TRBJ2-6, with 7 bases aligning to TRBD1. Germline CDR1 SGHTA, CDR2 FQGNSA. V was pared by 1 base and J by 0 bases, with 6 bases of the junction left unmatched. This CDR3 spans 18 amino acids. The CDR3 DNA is TGTGCCAGCAGCTTAGGGGGACAGACGCGCTCTGGGGCCAACGTCCTGACTTTC. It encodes CASSLGGQTRSGANVLTF.

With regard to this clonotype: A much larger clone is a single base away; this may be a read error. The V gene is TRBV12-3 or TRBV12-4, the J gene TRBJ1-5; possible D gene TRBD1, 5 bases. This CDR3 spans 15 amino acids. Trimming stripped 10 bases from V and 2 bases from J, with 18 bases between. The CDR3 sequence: CANSSGTIGNQPQHF. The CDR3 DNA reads TGTGCCAACAGCTCCGGGACCATCGGCAATCAGCCCCAGCATTTT.

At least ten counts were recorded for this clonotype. The CDR3 region is CASSSPTISYEQYF. CDR3 sequence (DNA): TGTGCCAGCAGTTCCCCGACAATTTCCTACGAGCAGTACTTC. This chain uses TRBV28 with TRBJ2-7; the D is unclear. The CDR3 spans 14 residues. V lost 4 bases to trimming and J lost 1 base, with 11 bases between them. Per the germline V gene, CDR1 is MDHEN and CDR2 is SYDVKM.

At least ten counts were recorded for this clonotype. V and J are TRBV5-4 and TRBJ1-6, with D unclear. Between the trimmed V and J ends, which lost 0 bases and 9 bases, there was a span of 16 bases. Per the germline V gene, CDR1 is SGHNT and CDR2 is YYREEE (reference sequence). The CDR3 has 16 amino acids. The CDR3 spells CASSLDTALQISPLHF. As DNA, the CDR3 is TGTGCCAGCAGCTTGGACACCGCCTTACAGATTTCACCCCTCCACTTT. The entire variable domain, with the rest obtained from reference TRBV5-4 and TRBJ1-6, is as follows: ETGVTQSPTHLIKTRGQQVTLRCSSQSGHNTVSWYQQALGQGPQFIFQYYREEENGRGNFPPRFSGLQFPNYSSELNVNALELDDSALYLCASSLDTALQISPLHFGNGTRLTVT.

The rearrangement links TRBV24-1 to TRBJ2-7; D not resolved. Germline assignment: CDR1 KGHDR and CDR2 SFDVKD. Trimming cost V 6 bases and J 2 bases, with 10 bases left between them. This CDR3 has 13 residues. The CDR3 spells CATSRPGTYEQYF. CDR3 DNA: TGTGCCACCAGTCGCCCAGGAACCTACGAGCAGTACTTC.

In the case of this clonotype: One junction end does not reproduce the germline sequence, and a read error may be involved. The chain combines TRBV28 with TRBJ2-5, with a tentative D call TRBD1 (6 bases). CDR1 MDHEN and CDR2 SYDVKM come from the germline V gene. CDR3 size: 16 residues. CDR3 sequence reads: CTSSLWQGISRETQYF. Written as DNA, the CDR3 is TGTACCAGCAGTTTGTGGCAGGGGATTAGCAGGGAGACCCAGTACTTC.

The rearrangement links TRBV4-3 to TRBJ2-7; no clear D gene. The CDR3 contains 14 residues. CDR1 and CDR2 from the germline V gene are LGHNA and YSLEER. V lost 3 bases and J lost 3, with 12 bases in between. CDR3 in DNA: TGCGCCAGCAGCCAGCATAGGGATTACTACGAGCAGTACTTC. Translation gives CASSQHRDYYEQYF.

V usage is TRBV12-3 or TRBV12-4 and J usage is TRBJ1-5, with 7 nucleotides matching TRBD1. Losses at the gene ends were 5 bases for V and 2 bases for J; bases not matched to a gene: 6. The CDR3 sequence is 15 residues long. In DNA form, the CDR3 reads TGTGCCAGCAGTCCCCGGGACAGAGGCAATCAGCCCCAGCATTTT. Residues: CASSPRDRGNQPQHF.

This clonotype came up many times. CDR3 loop: CASSRTHEQYF. The DNA for the CDR3 is TGTGCCAGCAGCCGGACTCACGAGCAGTACTTC. The V and J genes are TRBV5-6 and TRBJ2-7; perhaps TRBD2 as D (5 bases). Trimming removed 4 bases at V and 5 bases at J, with 7 bases between. Germline V gives CDR1 SGHDT, CDR2 YYEEEE. There are 11 residues in the CDR3.

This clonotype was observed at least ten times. The CDR3 coding sequence is TGCAGCCCCACGGGGAATGAGCAGTTCTTC. Amino acid sequence: CSPTGNEQFF. The chain recombines TRBV20-1 with TRBJ2-1; D is possibly TRBD2 (5 bases). This CDR3 spans 10 amino acids. Germline lookup yields CDR1 DFQATT and CDR2 SNEGSKA (reference sequence).

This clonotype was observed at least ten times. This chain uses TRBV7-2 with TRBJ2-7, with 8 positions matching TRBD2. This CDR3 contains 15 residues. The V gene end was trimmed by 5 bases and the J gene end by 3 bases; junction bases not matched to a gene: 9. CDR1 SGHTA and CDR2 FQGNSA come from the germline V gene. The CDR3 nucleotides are TGTGCCAGCAGCCCTTCGGGAGGGCTGGTCTACGAGCAGTACTTC. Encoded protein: CASSPSGGLVYEQYF.

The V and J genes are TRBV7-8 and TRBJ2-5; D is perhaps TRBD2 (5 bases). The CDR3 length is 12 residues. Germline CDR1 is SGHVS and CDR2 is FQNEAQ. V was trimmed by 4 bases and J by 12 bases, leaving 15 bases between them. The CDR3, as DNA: TGTGCCAGCAGCTCATCCGGGATTAGGGAGTACTTC. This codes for CASSSSGIREYF. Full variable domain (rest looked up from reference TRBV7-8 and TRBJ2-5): GAGVSQSPRYKVAKRGQDVALRCDPISGHVSLFWYQQALGQGPEFLTYFQNEAQLDKSGLPSDRFFAERPEGSVSTLKIQRTQQEDSAVYLCASSSSGIREYFGPGTRLLVL.

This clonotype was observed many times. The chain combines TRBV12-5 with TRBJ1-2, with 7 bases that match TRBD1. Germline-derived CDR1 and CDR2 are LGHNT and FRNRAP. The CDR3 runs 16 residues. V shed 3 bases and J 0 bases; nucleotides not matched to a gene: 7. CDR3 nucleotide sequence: TGTGCTAGTGGTTTCCTATCAGGGACAGCTAACTATGGCTACACCTTC. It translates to CASGFLSGTANYGYTF.

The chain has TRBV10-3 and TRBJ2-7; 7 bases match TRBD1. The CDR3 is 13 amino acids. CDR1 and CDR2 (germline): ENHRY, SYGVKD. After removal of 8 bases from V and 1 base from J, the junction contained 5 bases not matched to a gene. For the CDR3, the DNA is TGTGCCATCGGGACAGAACCATCCTACGAGCAGTACTTC. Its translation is CAIGTEPSYEQYF.